This TCR beta chain derives from a study of immune evolution from preneoplasia to lung adenocarcinoma. Background on the study: HLA loss of heterozygosity: roughly 7.5% AIS, about 14% MIA, about 31% ADC, none AAH. Broader study findings: Clonality was highest in normal lung, lower in later-stage lesions apparently. Highest clonality occurred in KRAS-mutant, not EGFR-mutant or double wild-type, nodules. Top clone frequencies peaked in normal lung, apparently declining through invasive adenocarcinoma.

This clone appeared a single time. Its antigen remains unidentified. Repertoires were generated with immunoSEQ multiplex PCR, while TCRdb's copy carries only in-frame clones and drops some. The table includes under 15,000 clones, approximately 83% detected once. This sequence originates from a donor older than 65 with lung adenocarcinoma. Sequences were obtained from FFPE lung adenocarcinoma in situ tissue.

CDR3 sequence (DNA): TGTGCCAGCAGCCCGGGAGGGCCCCAGCATTTT. Amino acid sequence: CASSPGGPQHF. V usage is TRBV6-6 and J usage is TRBJ1-5; no firm D call. The CDR3 has 11 residues. Germline V lookup: CDR1 MNHNY, CDR2 SVGAGI (reference sequence). Trimming cost V 6 bases and J 9 bases, with 9 bases left between them.